The rows below give T cell receptor beta chains drawn from one sample of a study of control samples from healthy donors and cancer patients. The repertoire was sequenced with immunoSEQ multiplex PCR; TCRdb's copy has only in-frame clones and lacks some. The sample holds some 410,000 clones, 90% seen once. Material: PBMCs. The source of these receptors is a man aged 40-49 years with head and neck cancer. CDR3s include the opening cysteine and the closing phenylalanine or tryptophan.

>TRBJ1-2|TRBV18
CASSPEVSYGYTF
>TRBJ2-7|TRBV5-4
CASSPRGGKGYEQYF
>TRBJ1-6|TRBV27
CASPMVGPPAQYNSPLHF
>TRBJ2-1|TRBV24-1
CATSDLSGGEHNEQFF
>TRBJ2-7|TRBV4-2
CASSLTPQGADEQYF
>TRBJ2-5|TRBV5-1
CASSLALREGGETQYF
>TRBJ2-7|TRBV6-9
CASSYSERGPTLFEQYF
>TRBJ2-7|TRBV3-1/TRBV3-2
CASSFLTSSYEQYF
>TRBJ1-2|TRBV6-4
CASRDGTRDGYTF
>TRBJ1-2|TRBV7-2
CASSPGQGRFYGYTF
>TRBJ1-2|TRBV5-1
CASSLDRGDGYTF
>TRBJ1-6|TRBV27
CASSLGQFLPLHF
>TRBJ2-1|TRBV29-1
CSVRMWAGALYNEQFF
>TRBJ2-7|TRBV6-1
CASSEPGTYEQYF
>TRBJ1-5|TRBV28
CASSLITGGSNQPQHF
>TRBJ2-1|TRBV11-2
CASSSGLAGGWHNEQFF
>TRBJ2-5|TRBV6-2/TRBV6-3
CASSRISGTGGRETQYF
>TRBJ1-2|TRBV9
CASSDSSRVPRGYTF
>TRBJ2-1|TRBV6-4
CASRLTASSYNEQFF
>TRBJ2-3|TRBV19
CASTRAGLTDTQYF
>TRBJ1-1|TRBV5-5
CASLSRLNTEAFF
>TRBJ1-4|TRBV6-5
CASSYSTGTVEKLFF
>TRBJ2-7|TRBV5-4
CASSLNRAGDEQYF
>TRBJ1-2|TRBV6-6
CASSRDRSYGYTF